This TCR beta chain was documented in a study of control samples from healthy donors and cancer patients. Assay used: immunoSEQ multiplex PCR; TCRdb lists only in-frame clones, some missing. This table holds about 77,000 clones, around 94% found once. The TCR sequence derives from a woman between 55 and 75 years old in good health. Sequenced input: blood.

The CDR3 nucleotides are TGCAGCGTTGATCAGGGGGGTGGTCAGCCCCAGCATTTT. It specifies CSVDQGGGQPQHF. The chain carries TRBV29-1 and TRBJ1-5, with 7 bases lining up with TRBD1. J was trimmed by 6 bases and V by 3 bases; bases with no gene match: 5. CDR3 length equals 13 residues. Germline values: CDR1 SQVTM, CDR2 ANQGSEA.